The 24 T cell receptor beta chains below all came from one sample that was sequenced in a study of T cell responses to AZD1222 COVID-19 vaccine. The data were produced by immunoSEQ multiplex PCR, yet TCRdb's version contains in-frame clones alone and is incomplete. The sample has some 100,000 clones, 85% to 90% seen once; the top ten hold roughly 12%. Sequenced material: peripheral blood, taken on day 0 of AZD1222 vaccination. These receptors all stem from an adult in good health.

The chain has TRBV6-5 and TRBJ1-1, with 9 nucleotides matching TRBD1. This CDR3 spans 14 amino acids. Germline V CDR1 and CDR2: MNHEY, SVGAGI. Germline trimming cut 7 bases from V and 1 base from J; bases unmatched to any gene: 4. CDR3 sequence: CASISGQGNTEAFF. Here the CDR3 DNA reads TGTGCCAGCATTTCGGGACAGGGGAACACTGAAGCTTTCTTT.

This clone was seen a single time. This rearrangement joins TRBV5-1 to TRBJ2-5, with D possibly called TRBD1 or TRBD2 (5 bases each). Germline CDR1 is SGHRS and CDR2 is YFSETQ. V was trimmed by 3 bases and J by 10 bases, leaving 13 bases between them. The CDR3 runs 12 residues. In DNA, the CDR3 is TGCGCCAGCAGCTGGGACGTGACTCACCAGTACTTC. Its translation is CASSWDVTHQYF.

In this sample, this clone turned up once. This rearrangement joins TRBV27 to TRBJ2-7, with 11 nucleotides matching TRBD2. Losses at the gene ends were 4 bases for V and 3 bases for J; bases not matched to a gene: 8. CDR1 is MNHEY, CDR2 SMNVEV, per germline (reference sequence). This CDR3 contains 16 residues. This CDR3 reads CASSSPRLAGSYEQYF. DNA of the CDR3: TGTGCCAGCAGTTCCCCCAGACTAGCGGGAAGCTACGAGCAGTACTTC.

This sequence joins TRBV7-9 and TRBJ1-5; D may be TRBD1 (5 bases). Germline lookup yields CDR1 SEHNR and CDR2 FQNEAQ (reference sequence). The CDR3 loop spans 14 amino acids. Trimming removed 5 bases at V and 2 bases at J, with 10 bases between. CDR3 protein: CASSPRDGNQPQHF. CDR3 coding DNA: TGTGCCAGCAGCCCCCGGGACGGCAATCAGCCCCAGCATTTT. Drawing the rest from reference TRBV7-9 and TRBJ1-5, the complete variable domain is DTGVSQNPRHKITKRGQNVTFRCDPISEHNRLYWYRQTLGQGPEFLTYFQNEAQLEKSRLLSDRFSAERPKGSFSTLEIQRTEQGDSAMYLCASSPRDGNQPQHFGDGTRLSIL.

The chain has TRBV9 and TRBJ1-5; no definite D call. Germline V gene data show CDR1 as SGDLS and CDR2 as YYNGEE. V lost 3 bases and J lost 2, with 12 bases in between. The CDR3 is 15 amino acids. CDR3 sequence reads: CASSASPGGNQPQHF. The CDR3 nucleotides read TGTGCCAGCAGCGCCTCCCCAGGCGGCAATCAGCCCCAGCATTTT.

The chain uses TRBV19 and TRBJ2-1; 9 bases line up with TRBD2. V lost 5 bases, J lost 5 bases, and 7 bases stayed unmatched. This CDR3 region has 15 residues. CDR1 and CDR2 (germline): LNHDA, SQIVND (reference sequence). CDR3 sequence reads: CASSGWVAGDNEQFF. CDR3 nucleotide sequence: TGTGCCAGTAGTGGGTGGGTAGCGGGAGACAATGAGCAGTTCTTC.

J is TRBJ2-7 and V is TRBV29-1, with TRBD2 identical over 14 bases. Germline assignment: CDR1 SQVTM and CDR2 ANQGSEA. The V segment lost 6 bases and the J segment 7 bases; nucleotides outside the gene matches: 5. The CDR3 extends over 13 amino acids. The CDR3, as DNA: TGCAGCGTGACTAGCGGGGGGGCCCGGGAGCAGTACTTC. This sequence encodes CSVTSGGAREQYF.

The chain couples TRBV3-1 (or the pseudogene TRBV3-2) to TRBJ2-2; unclear D gene. The CDR3 is made up of 13 amino acids. From germline, CDR1 is LGHDT and CDR2 YNNKEL (reference sequence). The V end lost 6 bases, the J end lost 8 bases, and 13 bases lay between the germline ends. As DNA, the CDR3 is TGTGCCAGCAGTCCGACCGGTCAGGGGGAGCTGTTTTTT. Residues: CASSPTGQGELFF.

The rearrangement joins TRBV28 to TRBJ2-1; D perhaps matches TRBD2 (5 bases). Trimming shortened V by 6 bases and J by 7 bases, and 13 bases separated the two germline ends. The germline CDR1 and CDR2 sequences are MDHEN and SYDVKM. This CDR3 spans 13 amino acids. CDR3 nucleotide sequence: TGTGCCAGCAGAGATGGAGGCGGAAATGAGCAGTTCTTC. Its translation is CASRDGGGNEQFF.

This CDR3 is CASSPNMGHTEAFF. The CDR3 nucleotides read TGTGCCAGCAGTCCCAATATGGGCCACACTGAAGCTTTCTTT. The chain recombines TRBV6-2 or TRBV6-3 with TRBJ1-1, with unresolved D. V lost 5 bases and J 3 bases, leaving 13 bases between the germline ends. There are 14 residues in the CDR3. From germline, CDR1 is MNHEY and CDR2 SVGEGT.

The chain links TRBV7-6 to TRBJ2-7; 15 bases map to TRBD2. CDR1 and CDR2 from the germline V gene are SGHVS and FNYEAQ. The CDR3 is made up of 17 amino acids. V lost 5 bases and J lost 7; bases outside the gene matches: 12. CDR3 nucleotides: TGTGCCAGCAGCCAAGCGACTGGACTAGCGGGAGGGCCGGAGCAGTACTTC. Translation: CASSQATGLAGGPEQYF.

Here the CDR3 DNA reads TGTGCCAGTAGTCCGGGGACAGGGGTCCGCTCTGGAAACACCATATATTTT. It encodes CASSPGTGVRSGNTIYF. The chain couples TRBV19 to TRBJ1-3, with 10 bases fitting TRBD1. The CDR3 covers 17 residues. Germline values: CDR1 LNHDA, CDR2 SQIVND (reference sequence). V lost 5 bases to trimming and J lost 0 bases; unmatched junction nucleotides: 7. The variable domain in full, with the rest retrieved from reference TRBV19 and TRBJ1-3, is DGGITQSPKYLFRKEGQNVTLSCEQNLNHDAMYWYRQDPGQGLRLIYYSQIVNDFQKGDIAEGYSVSREKKESFPLTVTSAQKNPTAFYLCASSPGTGVRSGNTIYFGEGSWLTVV.

The rearrangement links TRBV4-3 to TRBJ2-7, with 10 bases lining up with TRBD2. The J segment lost 2 bases and the V segment lost 6 bases, leaving 10 bases of the junction unmatched. This CDR3 has 16 amino acids. The V gene's germline CDR1 is LGHNA and CDR2 YSLEER. Here the CDR3 reads CASRPYLAGVAYEQYF. CDR3 DNA: TGCGCCAGCAGACCCTATCTAGCGGGAGTTGCCTACGAGCAGTACTTC.

The rearrangement uses TRBV5-1 and TRBJ2-6; D gene uncertain. The CDR3 covers 17 residues. The germline V gene has CDR1 SGHRS and CDR2 YFSETQ. Trimming removed 5 bases from V and 4 bases from J, with 19 bases in between. CDR3 sequence reads: CASSWTAPLSGANVLTF. Here the CDR3 DNA reads TGCGCCAGCAGTTGGACGGCCCCTTTATCCGGGGCCAACGTCCTGACTTTC.

The chain links TRBV11-2 to TRBJ2-5; 10 positions agree with TRBD1. The CDR3 contains 17 residues. Germline CDR1 is SGHAT and CDR2 is FQNNGV. The V gene end was trimmed by 3 bases and the J gene end by 0 bases; junction bases not matched to a gene: 7. The chain's CDR3 is CASSLGGDRGYQETQYF. The DNA for the CDR3 is TGTGCCAGCAGCTTGGGTGGGGACAGGGGTTACCAAGAGACCCAGTACTTC.

The table lists this clone with a count of one. The chain uses TRBV28 and TRBJ2-7; 11 positions match TRBD2. CDR1 and CDR2 (germline): MDHEN, SYDVKM. The J segment lost 4 bases and the V segment lost 6 bases, leaving 5 bases of the junction unmatched. The CDR3 length is 14 residues. The CDR3 sequence: CASRQGLAEYEQYF. CDR3 DNA sequence: TGTGCCAGCAGGCAGGGACTAGCGGAGTACGAGCAGTACTTC.

The chain recombines TRBV20-1 with TRBJ2-3; no reliable D call. From germline, CDR1 is DFQATT and CDR2 SNEGSKA (reference sequence). CDR3 size: 11 residues. Trimming removed 1 base from V and 7 bases from J, with 6 bases in between. DNA of the CDR3: TGCAGTGCTAGAGTGGGGAATACGCAGTATTTT. It is translated as CSARVGNTQYF.

The chain employs TRBV11-3 and TRBJ2-1; 8 positions agree with TRBD1. CDR1 and CDR2 (germline): SGHNT, YENEEA. CDR3 length: 14 residues. Germline trimming cut 5 bases from V and 7 bases from J; bases unmatched to any gene: 7. CDR3 sequence (DNA): TGTGCCAGCAGCCTGGACAGGGCACGTAATGAGCAGTTCTTC. This codes for CASSLDRARNEQFF.

V is TRBV28 and J is TRBJ2-3; no clear D. Germline assignment: CDR1 MDHEN and CDR2 SYDVKM. The CDR3 spans 11 residues. V lost 8 bases and J lost 1, with 4 bases in between. The CDR3 sequence is CASLGTDTQYF. CDR3 in DNA: TGTGCCAGCTTAGGCACAGATACGCAGTATTTT.

This chain links TRBV18 with TRBJ1-3; TRBD1 might be the D (5 bases). V dropped 3 bases and J dropped 0 bases, with 15 bases sitting between them. The V gene's germline CDR1 is KGHSH and CDR2 LQKENI. The CDR3 has 17 amino acids. The CDR3 nucleotides read TGTGCCAGCTCACCCATGACCGGGGCGAACTCTGGAAACACCATATATTTT. Translation: CASSPMTGANSGNTIYF.

This sequence joins TRBV11-3 and TRBJ2-3; TRBD2 agrees at 10 bases. The germline V gene has CDR1 SGHNT and CDR2 YENEEA. Germline trimming cut 5 bases from V and 2 bases from J; bases unmatched to any gene: 7. This CDR3 spans 16 amino acids. The CDR3 DNA is TGTGCCAGCAGCGGGGGGACTAGCGCCCCCACAGATACGCAGTATTTT. Its translation: CASSGGTSAPTDTQYF.

The V call is TRBV6-2 or TRBV6-3, the J call TRBJ1-6; D not resolved. The V and J ends lost 5 bases and 2 bases respectively, with 16 bases between them. This CDR3 comprises 17 residues. CDR1 and CDR2 from the germline V gene are MNHEY and SVGEGT. The CDR3 DNA sequence: TGTGCCAGCAGTGCCTCGCGGACGGAGACCTATAATTCACCCCTCCACTTT. Translating gives CASSASRTETYNSPLHF.

The chain joins TRBV6-6 to TRBJ2-7; D is perhaps TRBD1 (6 bases). Trimming removed 5 bases at V and 6 bases at J, with 11 bases between. Germline CDR1 MNHNY, CDR2 SVGAGI (reference sequence). This CDR3 has 12 amino acids. Written as DNA, the CDR3 is TGTGCCAGCAGTCTTCAGGGGATCGAGCAGTACTTC. Its translation: CASSLQGIEQYF.

Here the CDR3 DNA reads TGTGCCAGCAGTTTAAACTGGGGGACCTATGGCTACACCTTC. This translates into CASSLNWGTYGYTF. The chain couples TRBV28 to TRBJ1-2; D perhaps matches TRBD1 (5 bases). This CDR3 contains 14 residues. Germline CDR1 reads MDHEN; CDR2 reads SYDVKM. Trimming removed 2 bases from V and 4 bases from J, with 11 bases in between.